These T cell receptor beta chains were read from a single sample in a study of human T cells and chemical hapten exposure. TCRdb recomputed calls from the RACE reads with MiXCR, one row per CDR3 protein. Here the sample spans some 400,000 distinct CDR3 sequences, roughly 4.6% being singletons. The sample was whole blood, taken in connection with sensitization to the hapten diphenylcyclopropenone (DPC). The receptors come from a woman aged 45-59 years with alopecia areata. Some clones in this sample may be carry-over from other donors' samples. CDR3s include the opening cysteine and the closing phenylalanine or tryptophan. The order of the fields is D gene, V gene, J gene, clone size, CDR3 protein, CDR3 DNA. A D gene is named only where the DNA matches it firmly. Clone sizes are given selectively: once, few, many, or a class where the clone is expanded.

D: .; V: TRBV21-1; J: TRBJ1-1; size: many; CDR3: CASSKAVEGEVNMNTEAFF; DNA: TGTGCCAGCAGCAAAGCAGTAGAGGGTGAAGTAAACATGAACACTGAAGCTTTCTTT
D: TRBD2; V: TRBV7-2; J: TRBJ2-1; size: .; CDR3: CASSLVGTTSYNEQFF; DNA: TGTGCCAGCAGCTTAGTTGGGACTACCTCCTACAATGAGCAGTTCTTC
D: TRBD1; V: TRBV28; J: TRBJ2-3; size: many; CDR3: CASVGQGVPDTQYF; DNA: TGTGCCAGCGTCGGACAGGGAGTCCCAGATACGCAGTATTTT
D: TRBD1; V: TRBV29-1; J: TRBJ1-1; size: many; CDR3: CSAMTGMNTEAFF; DNA: TGCAGCGCTATGACAGGGATGAACACTGAAGCTTTCTTT
D: .; V: TRBV20-1; J: TRBJ2-3; size: many; CDR3: CSATSSSWGLDTQYF; DNA: TGCAGTGCTACCTCGAGTAGCTGGGGTCTAGATACGCAGTATTTT
D: .; V: TRBV28; J: TRBJ1-5; size: many; CDR3: CASSSGYTQPQHF; DNA: TGTGCCAGCAGCTCAGGGTATACACAGCCCCAGCATTTT
D: .; V: TRBV5-1; J: TRBJ1-5; size: .; CDR3: CASIPRSNQPQHF; DNA: TGCGCCAGCATCCCCAGGAGCAATCAGCCCCAGCATTTT
D: TRBD2; V: TRBV7-8; J: TRBJ2-5; size: many; CDR3: CASSLRVLAEYQETQYF; DNA: TGTGCCAGCAGCTTAAGAGTACTAGCGGAGTACCAAGAGACCCAGTACTTC
D: .; V: TRBV5-1; J: TRBJ1-3; size: few; CDR3: CASSLAMEGNTIYF; DNA: TGCGCCAGCAGCTTGGCCATGGAAGGAAACACCATATATTTT
D: .; V: TRBV19; J: TRBJ1-5; size: .; CDR3: CASTEGLLRYQPQHF; DNA: TGTGCCAGTACTGAAGGCTTGCTGCGCTATCAGCCCCAGCATTTT
D: .; V: TRBV7-9; J: TRBJ1-1; size: many; CDR3: CASMQRDTLNTEAFF; DNA: TGTGCCAGTATGCAGCGGGACACCCTGAACACTGAAGCTTTCTTT
D: .; V: TRBV7-9; J: TRBJ2-2; size: .; CDR3: CASSYGAGINTGELVF; DNA: TGTGCCAGCAGCTACGGGGCAGGGATAAACACCGGGGAGCTGGTTTTT
D: TRBD1; V: TRBV7-2; J: TRBJ2-3; size: many; CDR3: CASSLGGQRTDTQYF; DNA: TGTGCCAGCAGCTTAGGGGGACAGCGCACAGATACGCAGTATTTT
D: .; V: TRBV12-3/TRBV12-4; J: TRBJ2-1; size: many; CDR3: CASSLSIARDNEQFF; DNA: TGTGCCAGCAGTTTATCTATTGCTAGGGACAATGAGCAGTTCTTC
D: .; V: TRBV7-2; J: TRBJ2-1; size: many; CDR3: CASSWSASYNEQFF; DNA: TGTGCCAGCAGCTGGTCGGCGTCCTACAATGAGCAGTTCTTC
D: .; V: TRBV29-1; J: TRBJ1-4; size: many; CDR3: CSVVSRGEKLFF; DNA: TGCAGCGTTGTTTCCAGGGGTGAAAAACTGTTTTTT
D: TRBD1; V: TRBV11-3; J: TRBJ2-1; size: .; CDR3: CASSHLSGTGYNEQFF; DNA: TGTGCCAGCAGCCACCTTTCCGGGACAGGGTACAATGAGCAGTTCTTC
D: .; V: TRBV24-1; J: TRBJ2-5; size: few; CDR3: CATSDRYQETQYF; DNA: TGTGCCACCAGCGACAGGTACCAAGAGACCCAGTACTTC
D: TRBD1; V: TRBV3-1; J: TRBJ1-1; size: .; CDR3: CASSQTGGSGEAFF; DNA: TGTGCCAGCAGCCAAACAGGGGGCAGCGGAGAAGCTTTCTTT
D: .; V: TRBV7-2; J: TRBJ1-6; size: many; CDR3: CASSVETGTNSPLHF; DNA: TGTGCCAGCAGCGTGGAGACAGGCACTAATTCACCCCTCCACTTT
D: TRBD2; V: TRBV5-4; J: TRBJ2-3; size: .; CDR3: CASSPQVPAGAGADTQYF; DNA: TGTGCCAGCAGCCCCCAAGTGCCAGCGGGAGCGGGCGCAGATACGCAGTATTTT
D: .; V: TRBV12-3/TRBV12-4; J: TRBJ1-2; size: many; CDR3: CASSRSTGRGGYTF; DNA: TGTGCCAGCAGCAGATCGACAGGCAGGGGTGGCTACACCTTC
D: .; V: TRBV11-3; J: TRBJ2-5; size: many; CDR3: CASSQRPGVQETQYF; DNA: TGTGCCAGCAGCCAGAGACCCGGGGTACAAGAGACCCAGTACTTC
D: .; V: TRBV6-5; J: TRBJ2-3; size: many; CDR3: CASSYLDPGGRTDTQYF; DNA: TGTGCCAGCAGCTACCTAGACCCTGGCGGTCGGACAGATACGCAGTATTTT
D: .; V: TRBV29-1; J: TRBJ2-2; size: few; CDR3: CSVTTGNTGELFF; DNA: TGCAGCGTTACCACAGGGAACACCGGGGAGCTGTTTTTT
D: .; V: TRBV7-9; J: TRBJ2-5; size: .; CDR3: CASSWGVETQYF; DNA: TGTGCCAGCAGCTGGGGGGTAGAGACCCAGTACTTC